This passage covers 25 T cell receptor beta chains from one sample sequenced in a study of T cells after yellow fever vaccination. MiXCR, run by TCRdb on the 5' RACE reads, gives a single entry per CDR3 protein. The table includes about 630,000 distinct CDR3 sequences, roughly 12% detected once. Sequenced here: PBMCs, sampled on the day of the yellow fever booster vaccination. The receptors stem from a man younger than 45 who received the YFV17D yellow fever vaccine.

The J gene is TRBJ2-2, the V gene TRBV5-5; unclear D gene. Trimming cost V 3 bases and J 5 bases, with 8 bases left between them. The CDR3 spans 13 residues. Germline-derived CDR1 and CDR2 are SGHKS and YYEKEE (reference sequence). CDR3 nucleotides: TGTGCCAGCAGCTATGGGTTGACCGGGGAGCTGTTTTTT. This codes for CASSYGLTGELFF.

This clonotype came up a few times. The CDR3 sequence is CASSHALGMNTEAFF. The CDR3 nucleotides are TGTGCCAGCAGCCACGCGCTTGGCATGAACACTGAAGCTTTCTTT. This rearrangement joins TRBV7-9 to TRBJ1-1; D uncertain. The CDR3 loop spans 15 amino acids. CDR1 is SEHNR, CDR2 FQNEAQ, per germline (reference sequence). Trimming removed 5 bases at V and 0 bases at J, with 13 bases between.

The J gene is TRBJ2-3, the V gene TRBV5-1; TRBD2 might be the D (5 bases). Trimming cost V 1 base and J 1 base, with 10 bases left between them. The CDR3 spans 15 residues. In germline, CDR1 is SGHRS, CDR2 YFSETQ. CDR3 in DNA: TGCGCCAGCAGCTTGTTGGACTTTCGCACAGATACGCAGTATTTT. Translated, it gives CASSLLDFRTDTQYF.

This clonotype has more than one count but fewer than ten. V usage is TRBV7-6 and J usage is TRBJ2-2; perhaps D is TRBD1 or TRBD2 (6 bases each). The V end was cut by 5 bases, the J end by 7 bases, with 17 bases between. Germline V gives CDR1 SGHVS, CDR2 FNYEAQ. This CDR3 is 15 amino acids long. The CDR3 DNA reads TGTGCCAGCAGCAGAGGGGGGACCCTGAGCGGGGAGCTGTTTTTT. This gives the protein CASSRGGTLSGELFF.

V usage is TRBV14 and J usage is TRBJ2-5, with TRBD2 as a possible D gene (5 bases). The CDR3 contains 16 residues. The germline gives CDR1 SGHDN, CDR2 FVKESK. V was shortened by 1 base and J by 4 bases, with 16 bases between the two germline ends. DNA for the CDR3: TGTGCCAGCAGCCAAGCGGGGAAAAGTCTGCTAGAGACCCAGTACTTC. Its protein product is CASSQAGKSLLETQYF. Looking up the rest from reference TRBV14 and TRBJ2-5 gives the full variable domain: EAGVTQFPSHSVIEKGQTVTLRCDPISGHDNLYWYRRVMGKEIKFLLHFVKESKQDESGMPNNRFLAERTGGTYSTLKVQPAELEDSGVYFCASSQAGKSLLETQYFGPGTRLLVL.

The V call is TRBV14, the J call TRBJ2-6; 13 nucleotides align to TRBD2. The V and J ends lost 6 bases and 3 bases, in that order; junction bases with no gene match: 5. CDR3 size: 17 residues. CDR1 and CDR2 (germline): SGHDN, FVKESK. DNA of the CDR3: TGTGCCAGCAGACGGACTAGCGGGAGTTATGGGGCCAACGTCCTGACTTTC. This encodes CASRRTSGSYGANVLTF.

V and J are TRBV20-1 and TRBJ2-5; D ambiguous. The ends were cut back, 5 bases at V and 5 bases at J, with 9 bases in the middle. The CDR3 sequence is 11 residues long. The germline V gene encodes CDR1 DFQATT and CDR2 SNEGSKA (reference sequence). This CDR3 is CSAWTTETQYF. As DNA, the CDR3 is TGCAGTGCTTGGACCACGGAGACCCAGTACTTC.

This clonotype has ten or more counts. J is TRBJ1-5 and V is TRBV7-9; D unresolved. CDR1 and CDR2 (germline): SEHNR, FQNEAQ (reference sequence). The germline V and J ends were trimmed by 6 bases and 7 bases, with 10 bases remaining between them. This CDR3 has 12 amino acids. The CDR3 is CASSSVGQPQHF. Here the CDR3 DNA reads TGTGCCAGCAGTTCCGTTGGACAGCCCCAGCATTTT.

CDR3 in amino acids: CASRMTRTSGYTF. For the CDR3, the DNA is TGTGCCAGCAGGATGACAAGGACAAGCGGCTACACCTTC. This chain connects TRBV6-1 to TRBJ1-2; tentative D call: TRBD1 (5 bases). Per the germline V gene, CDR1 is MNHNS and CDR2 is SASEGT. The CDR3 is made up of 13 amino acids. Trimming pared 6 bases from V and 8 bases from J, leaving 16 bases between.

Only a few counts were recorded for this clonotype. As DNA, the CDR3 is TGTGCCAGCAGCTTAAGGGGGCTCCGGCAGCCCCAGCATTTT. This translates into CASSLRGLRQPQHF. The V gene is TRBV5-6, the J gene TRBJ1-5; 7 bases align to TRBD1. The CDR3 length is 14 residues. Trimming cost V 2 bases and J 7 bases; bases outside gene matches: 6. CDR1 is SGHDT and CDR2 is YYEEEE in the germline V gene.

This chain links TRBV19 with TRBJ2-3; D perhaps matches TRBD1 (5 bases). V lost 3 bases to trimming and J lost 5 bases, with 12 bases between them. This CDR3 comprises 14 residues. Germline values: CDR1 LNHDA, CDR2 SQIVND (reference sequence). DNA of the CDR3: TGTGCCAGTAGTATTCAGGGCGGTCGAGATACGCAGTATTTT. It yields the protein CASSIQGGRDTQYF.

This clonotype was recorded many times. J is TRBJ2-7 and V is TRBV9; 8 bases agree with TRBD1. The CDR3 runs to 14 residues. Germline assignment: CDR1 SGDLS and CDR2 YYNGEE. J gave up 4 bases and V 3 bases, and 6 bases lay outside the gene matches. The CDR3 DNA is TGTGCCAGCAGCGCCGGACAGGGCCCGTACGAGCAGTACTTC. Translation gives CASSAGQGPYEQYF.

This clonotype was counted many times. V gene TRBV5-1 combines with J gene TRBJ2-3, with D unresolved. CDR1 is SGHRS and CDR2 is YFSETQ in the germline V gene. The V end lost 5 bases, the J end lost 6 bases, and 13 bases lay between the germline ends. The CDR3 spans 13 residues. CDR3: CASRMTPTDTQYF. CDR3 nucleotide sequence: TGCGCCAGCAGAATGACACCCACTGATACGCAGTATTTT.

A few counts support this clonotype. The chain employs TRBV20-1 and TRBJ2-3; 16 bases agree with TRBD2. Germline V CDR1 and CDR2: DFQATT, SNEGSKA (reference sequence). Losses at the gene ends were 5 bases for V and 2 bases for J; bases not matched to a gene: 7. There are 17 residues in the CDR3. The CDR3 region is CSAPGTSGRADTDTQYF. DNA for the CDR3: TGCAGTGCTCCTGGGACTAGCGGGAGGGCCGACACAGATACGCAGTATTTT.

This rearrangement joins TRBV7-2 to TRBJ2-7; D unresolved. The CDR3 has 14 amino acids. V was cut by 1 base and J by 6 bases, with 13 bases left in between. Germline V gene data show CDR1 as SGHTA and CDR2 as FQGNSA. CDR3 in DNA: TGTGCCAGCAGCTTAGAACAGATCCTAGGCGAGCAGTACTTC. Translation gives CASSLEQILGEQYF.

This clonotype has only a few counts. CDR3 in amino acids: CASSYTQPSYNEQFF. The DNA for the CDR3 is TGTGCCAGCAGTTACACCCAGCCTTCCTACAATGAGCAGTTCTTC. V usage is TRBV6-5 and J usage is TRBJ2-1; D call uncertain. The CDR3 length is 15 residues. V lost 2 bases to trimming and J lost 1 base, with 9 bases between them. Germline CDR1 and CDR2: MNHEY and SVGAGI.

Many counts were recorded for this clonotype. The chain has TRBV18 and TRBJ2-1, with 8 bases aligning to TRBD2. The V gene's germline CDR1 is KGHSH and CDR2 LQKENI. Losses at the gene ends were 3 bases for V and 6 bases for J; bases not matched to a gene: 7. The CDR3 is made up of 15 amino acids. Here the CDR3 reads CASSPSLAGLNEQFF. CDR3 coding DNA: TGTGCCAGCTCACCTTCCCTAGCGGGCCTCAATGAGCAGTTCTTC. Variable domain in full (rest from reference TRBV18 and TRBJ2-1): NAGVMQNPRHLVRRRGQEARLRCSPMKGHSHVYWYRQLPEEGLKFMVYLQKENIIDESGMPKERFSAEFPKEGPSILRIQQVVRGDSAAYFCASSPSLAGLNEQFFGPGTRLTVL.

J is TRBJ1-3 and V is TRBV2, with D possibly being TRBD1 (5 bases). Trimming cost V 1 base and J 7 bases, with 17 bases left between them. The germline CDR1 and CDR2 sequences are SNHLY and FYNNEI. The CDR3 has 16 amino acids. The CDR3 nucleotides read TGTGCCAGCAGTGAAGAGGGGAGCCGGGTCGGGAACACCATATATTTT. Encoded protein: CASSEEGSRVGNTIYF.

V usage is TRBV20-1 and J usage is TRBJ2-2; 8 nucleotides match TRBD1. V shed 5 bases, J shed 4 bases, and the junction held 6 bases outside the gene matches. Germline loops: CDR1 DFQATT, CDR2 SNEGSKA (reference sequence). The length of the CDR3 is 14 residues. DNA for the CDR3: TGCAGTGCTCGGCGACAGGGGAGCACCGGGGAGCTGTTTTTT. Its protein is CSARRQGSTGELFF.

This clonotype was counted a few times. This chain uses TRBV29-1 with TRBJ2-5; D remains unclear. CDR3 length equals 11 residues. In germline, CDR1 is SQVTM, CDR2 ANQGSEA. Trimming removed 4 bases from V and 3 bases from J, with 6 bases in between. This CDR3 is CSVVGKETQYF. The CDR3 DNA sequence: TGCAGCGTTGTAGGGAAAGAGACCCAGTACTTC.

This clonotype was detected many times. The V and J genes are TRBV6-2 or TRBV6-3 and TRBJ1-1, with a weak D call TRBD1 (5 bases). Germline lookup yields CDR1 MNHEY and CDR2 SVGEGT. This CDR3 is built from 12 residues. V lost 2 bases and J lost 11, with 12 bases in between. The CDR3 bases are TGTGCCAGCAGTTACGTCGGGACTCTGGCTTTCTTT. It encodes CASSYVGTLAFF.

There are a few counts of this clonotype. This sequence joins TRBV20-1 and TRBJ2-1; D uncertain. V was trimmed by 5 bases and J by 6 bases, leaving 8 bases between them. The CDR3 runs to 11 residues. Germline V gene data show CDR1 as DFQATT and CDR2 as SNEGSKA (reference sequence). CDR3 sequence (DNA): TGCAGTGCTTTCGGGCTCAATGAGCAGTTCTTC. This gives the protein CSAFGLNEQFF.

V usage is TRBV20-1 and J usage is TRBJ1-4, with D uncertain. The CDR3 covers 14 residues. V lost 4 bases, J lost 5 bases, and 14 bases lay in between. The V gene's germline CDR1 is DFQATT and CDR2 SNEGSKA (reference sequence). CDR3 sequence: CSATDTGTNEKLFF. The CDR3, as DNA: TGCAGTGCTACAGACACGGGAACCAATGAAAAACTGTTTTTT.

The chain links TRBV4-3 to TRBJ2-7; 11 bases are a match to TRBD2. V dropped 0 bases and J dropped 4; count of bases not matched to a gene: 8. From germline, CDR1 is LGHNA and CDR2 YSLEER. The CDR3 contains 17 residues. The CDR3 is CASSQDNRLAGSYEQYF. In DNA, the CDR3 is TGCGCCAGCAGCCAAGATAATAGACTAGCGGGGTCGTACGAGCAGTACTTC.

CDR3 region: CASSLAAKTHNEQFF. The CDR3 region has the DNA TGTGCCAGCAGCTTGGCCGCTAAAACCCACAATGAGCAGTTCTTC. The chain employs TRBV5-6 and TRBJ2-1; no reliable D call. In germline, CDR1 is SGHDT, CDR2 YYEEEE. The CDR3 is 15 amino acids. The V end was cut by 0 bases, the J end by 5 bases, with 12 bases between.